The 23 T cell receptor beta chains in this list originate from one sample, sequenced in a study of blood T cell repertoires in COVID-19. Repertoires were generated with immunoSEQ multiplex PCR, while TCRdb's copy carries only in-frame clones and drops some. The sample yields about 140,000 clones, around 90% seen once. Sample: peripheral blood. These receptors all stem from a human donor in a cohort sampled during active COVID-19.

This chain links TRBV28 with TRBJ2-6, with 9 bases fitting TRBD1. Germline lookup yields CDR1 MDHEN and CDR2 SYDVKM. CDR3 length: 16 residues. With V trimmed by 4 bases and J by 6 bases, 7 bases remained unmatched. CDR3 loop: CASSSSGQGPANVLTF. The CDR3 region has the DNA TGTGCCAGCAGTTCCTCGGGACAGGGCCCGGCCAACGTCCTGACTTTC.

The chain is built from TRBV29-1 and TRBJ2-7, with 7 nucleotides matching TRBD1. Per the germline V gene, CDR1 is SQVTM and CDR2 is ANQGSEA. The trim removed 1 base at V and 6 bases at J, leaving 12 bases unmatched. CDR3 length: 15 residues. The CDR3, as DNA: TGCAGCGTTGAAGGACAGGGTTCGGGTTCGGGCGAGCAGTACTTC. It encodes CSVEGQGSGSGEQYF.

This sequence joins TRBV3-1 (or the pseudogene TRBV3-2) and TRBJ1-2; 8 bases map to TRBD1. Germline V gene lookup returns CDR1 LGHDT and CDR2 YNNKEL (reference sequence). With V trimmed by 3 bases and J by 4 bases, 4 bases remained unmatched. The CDR3 covers 14 residues. CDR3 region: CASSQQQGGYGYTF. CDR3 DNA sequence: TGTGCCAGCAGCCAGCAACAGGGGGGCTATGGCTACACCTTC.

This chain uses TRBV28 with TRBJ1-1; D possibly corresponds to TRBD1 (6 bases). Germline V gene sequence: CDR1 MDHEN, CDR2 SYDVKM. Deletions cut 7 bases from V and 5 bases from J, with 23 bases between. This CDR3 has 16 residues. The CDR3 nucleotides are TGTGCCAGCAAAGCAGTATACAGGGCTGGGATTACTGAAGCTTTCTTT. Its translation is CASKAVYRAGITEAFF.

The chain uses TRBV6-6 and TRBJ2-3; no definite D call. The CDR3 loop spans 14 amino acids. The V end was cut by 1 base, the J end by 4 bases, with 9 bases between. CDR1 is MNHNY and CDR2 is SVGAGI in the germline V gene (reference sequence). The CDR3 DNA reads TGTGCCAGCAGTTACTTAAACTACGCAGATACGCAGTATTTT. Amino acid sequence: CASSYLNYADTQYF.

The V call is TRBV6-5, the J call TRBJ2-6; unclear D gene. Germline CDR1 reads MNHEY; CDR2 reads SVGAGI. The CDR3 contains 14 residues. Trimming took off 8 bases at V and 0 bases at J, with 8 bases between the two ends. The CDR3 here is CASGSLSGANVLTF. CDR3 DNA sequence: TGTGCCAGCGGCTCTCTCTCTGGGGCCAACGTCCTGACTTTC.

The rearrangement links TRBV9 to TRBJ2-7; 11 bases fit TRBD1. Germline values: CDR1 SGDLS, CDR2 YYNGEE. After removal of 0 bases from V and 3 bases from J, the junction contained 5 bases not matched to a gene. This CDR3 region has 16 residues. CDR3 DNA: TGTGCCAGCAGCGTAGATGGGACAGGGGGGCTCTACGAGCAGTACTTC. This encodes CASSVDGTGGLYEQYF.

For the CDR3, the DNA is TGTGCCAGCAGCTTAGCACCGGGACAGGGGAAGAGAAGCACCATATATTTT. It translates to CASSLAPGQGKRSTIYF. The chain is built from TRBV5-6 and TRBJ1-3; TRBD1 aligns across 10 bases. The CDR3 sequence is 17 residues long. The junction had 14 bases not matched to a gene; V was cut back by 2 bases and J by 9 bases. CDR1 and CDR2 from the germline V gene are SGHDT and YYEEEE.

The chain carries TRBV30 and TRBJ2-7; possibly TRBD1 for D (6 bases). Trimming cost V 7 bases and J 7 bases, with 20 bases left between them. CDR1 and CDR2 from the germline V gene are GTSNPN and SVGIG (reference sequence). The CDR3 is 13 residues long. As DNA, the CDR3 is TGTGCCTTATCACCGACAGGTAATTCGGAGCAGTACTTC. The encoded protein is CALSPTGNSEQYF.

The chain combines TRBV7-9 with TRBJ2-1, with TRBD2 identical over 11 bases. CDR3 length: 16 amino acids. Trimming cost V 4 bases and J 5 bases; bases outside gene matches: 7. From germline, CDR1 is SEHNR and CDR2 FQNEAQ (reference sequence). CDR3 DNA sequence: TGTGCCAGCAGCTCCCGGACTAGCGGGCTCAACAATGAGCAGTTCTTC. Translation gives CASSSRTSGLNNEQFF.

The chain employs TRBV4-1 and TRBJ2-6, with TRBD1 as a possible D gene (6 bases). With 0 bases removed from V and 0 bases from J, the gap between germline ends came to 12 bases. This CDR3 has 18 residues. Germline V gene lookup returns CDR1 MGHRA and CDR2 YSYEKL. CDR3 in amino acids: CASSQDQGQLSGANVLTF. In DNA form, the CDR3 reads TGCGCCAGCAGCCAAGATCAAGGACAGCTCTCTGGGGCCAACGTCCTGACTTTC.

This clone appeared once. Other DNA variants within this sample encode the same CDR3. The chain has TRBV27 and TRBJ2-7, with D perhaps TRBD2 (7 bases). V was clipped by 0 bases and J by 2 bases, with 11 bases between them. Germline V gene lookup returns CDR1 MNHEY and CDR2 SMNVEV (reference sequence). The CDR3 is 15 amino acids. As DNA, the CDR3 is TGTGCCAGCAGTTTATCGAGGGGGGGTCCCTACGAGCAGTACTTC. Translating it yields CASSLSRGGPYEQYF.

The rearrangement joins TRBV10-3 to TRBJ2-7; 9 bases fit TRBD1. Germline trimming cut 6 bases from V and 5 bases from J; bases unmatched to any gene: 5. Germline CDR1 is ENHRY and CDR2 is SYGVKD. This CDR3 is built from 13 residues. This CDR3 is CAIRGTGYHEQYF. CDR3 in DNA: TGTGCCATCAGAGGGACAGGGTACCACGAGCAGTACTTC.

CDR3 amino acids: CASSSGTGYHEQYF. The DNA for the CDR3 is TGTGCCAGCAGTTCCGGGACAGGGTATCACGAGCAGTACTTC. This chain links TRBV6-2 or TRBV6-3 with TRBJ2-7; 9 nucleotides agree with TRBD1. The CDR3 sequence is 14 residues long. V shed 4 bases, J shed 5 bases, and the junction held 6 bases outside the gene matches. In germline, CDR1 is MNHEY, CDR2 SVGEGT.

The chain combines TRBV15 with TRBJ1-5; TRBD1 agrees at 7 bases. The CDR3 is made up of 15 amino acids. Germline V CDR1 and CDR2: LNHNV, YYDKDF (reference sequence). The junction had 10 bases not matched to a gene; V was cut back by 3 bases and J by 8 bases. The CDR3 DNA is TGTGCCACCAGCAGGGCCCGGACAGGACTAAAGCCCCAGCATTTT. Translation gives CATSRARTGLKPQHF.

The chain links TRBV5-5 to TRBJ2-7; maybe TRBD2 (5 bases). CDR3 length: 14 amino acids. The V end was cut by 0 bases, the J end by 2 bases, with 9 bases between. The V gene's germline CDR1 is SGHKS and CDR2 YYEKEE (reference sequence). CDR3 sequence reads: CASSLVRVPYEQYF. The CDR3 DNA is TGTGCCAGCAGCTTGGTGCGGGTTCCCTACGAGCAGTACTTC.

The chain employs TRBV27 and TRBJ2-7; 8 bases map to TRBD1. The CDR3 sequence is 13 residues long. Germline CDR1 is MNHEY and CDR2 is SMNVEV (reference sequence). The trim removed 2 bases at V and 5 bases at J, leaving 2 bases unmatched. CDR3 residues: CASSLNRGDEQYF. CDR3 in DNA: TGTGCCAGCAGTTTAAACAGGGGGGACGAGCAGTACTTC.

The sample holds one count of this clone. The CDR3 DNA sequence: TGTGCCAGCAGCTCGACCCCTTTGACTAGCGCGTTCCAAGAGACCCAGTACTTC. Translating gives CASSSTPLTSAFQETQYF. The chain carries TRBV7-9 and TRBJ2-5, with 8 bases matching TRBD2. Germline CDR1 SEHNR, CDR2 FQNEAQ (reference sequence). Trimming cost V 4 bases and J 1 base; bases outside gene matches: 14. This CDR3 is 18 amino acids long.

This sequence joins TRBV7-8 and TRBJ2-5; tentatively, D is TRBD1 (6 bases). CDR3 length: 15 residues. V lost 6 bases to trimming and J lost 5 bases, with 19 bases between them. Looked up from germline, CDR1 is SGHVS and CDR2 is FQNEAQ. The CDR3 DNA is TGTGCCAGCAGGCCCCACCAGGGGAGAGGGGAGACCCAGTACTTC. Its protein product is CASRPHQGRGETQYF.

The chain combines TRBV9 with TRBJ2-3, with 7 positions matching TRBD2. This CDR3 is built from 15 residues. Germline assignment: CDR1 SGDLS and CDR2 YYNGEE. Trimming removed 0 bases from V and 1 base from J; junction bases left unmatched: 2. The CDR3 loop reads CASSVGTSGTDTQYF. CDR3 nucleotides: TGTGCCAGCAGCGTAGGAACTAGCGGCACAGATACGCAGTATTTT.

This chain connects TRBV7-2 to TRBJ1-6; D gene uncertain. CDR1 is SGHTA and CDR2 is FQGNSA in the germline V gene. This CDR3 is built from 13 residues. Trimming shortened V by 1 base and J by 9 bases, and 7 bases separated the two germline ends. The CDR3 DNA reads TGTGCCAGCAGCTTAGAGCGTCTTTCACCCCTCCACTTT. Protein sequence: CASSLERLSPLHF.

The chain has TRBV6-6 and TRBJ1-1; D remains ambiguous. The ends were cut back, 8 bases at V and 3 bases at J, with 7 bases in the middle. Germline loops: CDR1 MNHNY, CDR2 SVGAGI (reference sequence). This CDR3 has 11 residues. The CDR3 protein is CASEQHTEAFF. In nucleotides, the CDR3 is TGTGCCAGCGAACAACACACTGAAGCTTTCTTT.

The chain couples TRBV11-2 to TRBJ2-7; maybe TRBD2 (5 bases). The V gene lost 2 bases and the J gene lost 1 base, with 15 bases spanning the gap. CDR1 is SGHAT, CDR2 FQNNGV, per germline. CDR3 length equals 16 residues. CDR3 DNA sequence: TGTGCCAGCAGCTTATGGACCAGCGGCCAATCCTACGAGCAGTACTTC. Translated, it gives CASSLWTSGQSYEQYF.